A selection of T cell receptor beta chains follows, all from one sample in a study of blood T cells in healthy people across ages. TCRdb passed the 5' RACE reads through MiXCR, listing each CDR3 protein once. The data show around 1,800,000 distinct CDR3 sequences, about 39% seen once. The sequencing sample was made of blood. The receptors here all came from a human donor in good health. Each CDR3 is given without its conserved first and last residue.

J gene: TRBJ1-2; V gene: TRBV19; CDR3 protein: ANTTGGPNGYT
J gene: TRBJ2-5; V gene: TRBV20-1; CDR3 protein: SVRERLQETQY
J gene: TRBJ2-7; V gene: TRBV20-1; CDR3 protein: SASPPGGADLYEQY
J gene: TRBJ1-4; V gene: TRBV7-3; CDR3 protein: ASSLFWVLANEKLF
J gene: TRBJ1-2; V gene: TRBV24-1; CDR3 protein: ATSDTGSNYGYT
J gene: TRBJ2-1; V gene: TRBV5-1; CDR3 protein: ACSVDRDNEQF
J gene: TRBJ2-3; V gene: TRBV7-2; CDR3 protein: ASSRGVTQY
J gene: TRBJ2-1; V gene: TRBV7-7; CDR3 protein: ASSFGLGSQGYNEQF
J gene: TRBJ2-1; V gene: TRBV5-5; CDR3 protein: ASIWGARNEQF
J gene: TRBJ2-1; V gene: TRBV28; CDR3 protein: ASSLAESPGDEQF
J gene: TRBJ2-6; V gene: TRBV3-1; CDR3 protein: ASSPRDGYSGANVRT
J gene: TRBJ1-2; V gene: TRBV12-3/TRBV12-4; CDR3 protein: ASSFLSRGLTYGYT
J gene: TRBJ2-3; V gene: TRBV5-1; CDR3 protein: ASTAGASTDTQY
J gene: TRBJ2-1; V gene: TRBV4-1; CDR3 protein: ASSVLAGQSSYNEQF
J gene: TRBJ1-1; V gene: TRBV29-1; CDR3 protein: SVLPVVNTEAF
J gene: TRBJ2-1; V gene: TRBV12-3/TRBV12-4; CDR3 protein: ASGPPSGGGDEQF
J gene: TRBJ1-4; V gene: TRBV29-1; CDR3 protein: SVDVGPGEKLF
J gene: TRBJ2-1; V gene: TRBV7-6; CDR3 protein: ASSPVLAGAGKF
J gene: TRBJ1-2; V gene: TRBV12-3/TRBV12-4; CDR3 protein: ASTPGESYGYT
J gene: TRBJ1-1; V gene: TRBV3-1; CDR3 protein: ASSQGTGIGTEAF
J gene: TRBJ1-2; V gene: TRBV7-9; CDR3 protein: ASSLDGRGYT
J gene: TRBJ1-1; V gene: TRBV28; CDR3 protein: ASRGTGGTNTEAF